Following are 16 T cell receptor beta chains from one sample sequenced in a study of chemoradiotherapy in HPV16-positive cancers. Here immunoSEQ multiplex PCR was the method, and the copy in TCRdb shows in-frame clones only, minus some. The sample has 7,500 to 10,000 clones, 91% seen once. The material was blood, obtained from a patient who underwent chemoradiotherapy. These receptors were obtained from a human donor with HPV-associated anogenital cancer.

The DNA for the CDR3 is TGTGCCAGCGAAGTCGAACAGGGGGCTTCAAATGAGCAGTTCTTC. Its protein is CASEVEQGASNEQFF. The chain employs TRBV28 and TRBJ2-1, with TRBD1 matching over 9 bases. V shed 8 bases and J 7 bases; nucleotides not matched to a gene: 12. The CDR3 runs to 15 residues. CDR1 MDHEN and CDR2 SYDVKM come from the germline V gene.

This chain uses TRBV10-3 with TRBJ1-3, with D tentatively TRBD1 (5 bases). The germline CDR1 and CDR2 sequences are ENHRY and SYGVKD. The CDR3 has 15 amino acids. V gave up 0 bases and J gave up 4 bases, with 10 bases separating them. The CDR3 region is CAISESLGTGNTIYF. The CDR3 DNA is TGTGCCATCAGTGAGTCGTTAGGGACCGGAAACACCATATATTTT.

The V gene is TRBV5-1, the J gene TRBJ1-2, with TRBD1 matching over 9 bases. Germline CDR1 reads SGHRS; CDR2 reads YFSETQ. V was pared by 3 bases and J by 6 bases, with 9 bases of the junction left unmatched. The CDR3 covers 15 residues. This CDR3 reads CASSWDDWTGDGYTF. The DNA of the CDR3 is TGCGCCAGCAGCTGGGACGACTGGACAGGGGATGGCTACACCTTC. Using reference TRBV5-1 and TRBJ1-2 for the parts outside the CDR3, the full variable domain is KAGVTQTPRYLIKTRGQQVTLSCSPISGHRSVSWYQQTPGQGLQFLFEYFSETQRNKGNFPGRFSGRQFSNSRSEMNVSTLELGDSALYLCASSWDDWTGDGYTFGSGTRLTVV.

The rearrangement links TRBV5-1 to TRBJ2-5, with D possibly being TRBD2 (5 bases). V was shortened by 0 bases and J by 7 bases, with 10 bases between the two germline ends. The CDR3 extends over 13 amino acids. Per germline, CDR1 SGHRS and CDR2 YFSETQ. The CDR3, as DNA: TGCGCCAGCAGCTTGGATGGAGGAGGGACCCAGTACTTC. It is translated as CASSLDGGGTQYF.

This rearrangement joins TRBV19 to TRBJ1-1, with D maybe TRBD1 (6 bases). Germline V gene data show CDR1 as LNHDA and CDR2 as SQIVND (reference sequence). The CDR3 is 18 amino acids. V lost 3 bases and J lost 0, with 20 bases in between. The CDR3 DNA follows: TGTGCCAGTAGTATGCGTACCGGGGGCTGGGGGATGAACACTGAAGCTTTCTTT. Protein product: CASSMRTGGWGMNTEAFF.

The genes are TRBV4-3 and TRBJ2-5; 7 nucleotides line up with TRBD2. Germline lookup yields CDR1 LGHNA and CDR2 YSLEER. The ends lost 0 bases at V and 5 bases at J; junction bases unmatched: 6. This CDR3 comprises 15 residues. CDR3 residues: CASSQEGGPQETQYF. In DNA form, the CDR3 reads TGCGCCAGCAGCCAAGAGGGAGGGCCGCAGGAGACCCAGTACTTC.

The chain is built from TRBV14 and TRBJ1-2; D may be TRBD1 (6 bases). Deletions cut 1 base from V and 5 bases from J, with 14 bases between. CDR3 length: 15 residues. CDR1 and CDR2 (germline): SGHDN, FVKESK. CDR3 nucleotides: TGTGCCAGCAGCCAAGCCCGGACAGTCGATTATGGCTACACCTTC. Its protein product is CASSQARTVDYGYTF. Complete variable domain (other parts from reference TRBV14 and TRBJ1-2): EAGVTQFPSHSVIEKGQTVTLRCDPISGHDNLYWYRRVMGKEIKFLLHFVKESKQDESGMPNNRFLAERTGGTYSTLKVQPAELEDSGVYFCASSQARTVDYGYTFGSGTRLTVV.

By proportion, this clone is medium-sized (0.01 to 0.1%). This chain uses TRBV4-2 with TRBJ1-1; D unresolved. The CDR3 contains 16 residues. V lost 0 bases to trimming and J lost 1 base, with 12 bases between them. Germline loops: CDR1 LGHNA, CDR2 YNFKEQ. The CDR3 nucleotides are TGTGCCAGCAGCCAAGATCCAAACCAGGAGAACACTGAAGCTTTCTTT. Translation: CASSQDPNQENTEAFF.

This clone has just one count. This chain joins TRBV2 and TRBJ1-5; tentatively, D is TRBD1 (6 bases). The CDR3 runs to 15 residues. Germline CDR1 and CDR2: SNHLY and FYNNEI. The V end lost 6 bases, the J end lost 7 bases, and 19 bases lay between the germline ends. Here the CDR3 DNA reads TGTGCCAGCAGCGGTATGGGGGCTGGTTTGCAGCCCCAGCATTTT. Translating gives CASSGMGAGLQPQHF.

The chain recombines TRBV4-2 with TRBJ1-1; possible D gene TRBD1, 6 bases. Germline CDR1 is LGHNA and CDR2 is YNFKEQ. V lost 0 bases to trimming and J lost 5 bases, with 10 bases between them. This CDR3 is built from 14 residues. This CDR3 is CASSQERGRTEAFF. CDR3 nucleotide sequence: TGTGCCAGCAGCCAAGAAAGGGGGAGGACTGAAGCTTTCTTT.

The rearrangement links TRBV5-1 to TRBJ1-2; D is uncertain. Germline CDR1 SGHRS, CDR2 YFSETQ. The V gene lost 1 base and the J gene lost 1 base, with 11 bases spanning the gap. This CDR3 has 15 residues. The CDR3 loop reads CASSLSVQSNYGYTF. For the CDR3, the DNA is TGCGCCAGCAGCTTGTCGGTCCAGAGTAACTATGGCTACACCTTC. Full variable domain (missing parts from reference TRBV5-1 and TRBJ1-2): KAGVTQTPRYLIKTRGQQVTLSCSPISGHRSVSWYQQTPGQGLQFLFEYFSETQRNKGNFPGRFSGRQFSNSRSEMNVSTLELGDSALYLCASSLSVQSNYGYTFGSGTRLTVV.

J is TRBJ2-5 and V is TRBV28; no clear D gene. V was pared by 1 base and J by 5 bases, with 11 bases between. This CDR3 is 14 amino acids long. Germline CDR1 MDHEN, CDR2 SYDVKM. CDR3 amino acids: CASSLYEARETQYF. CDR3 bases: TGTGCCAGCAGTTTATATGAGGCCCGGGAGACCCAGTACTTC.

This chain links TRBV6-5 with TRBJ1-6, with D hard to call. Trimming pared 0 bases from V and 9 bases from J, leaving 12 bases between. Looked up from germline, CDR1 is MNHEY and CDR2 is SVGAGI. The length of the CDR3 is 15 residues. The CDR3 sequence is CASSYSTGVGSPLHF. CDR3 DNA sequence: TGTGCCAGCAGTTACTCGACTGGGGTAGGTTCACCCCTCCACTTT.

The chain is built from TRBV11-2 and TRBJ1-6; 11 bases line up with TRBD1. The CDR3 loop spans 16 amino acids. Germline assignment: CDR1 SGHAT and CDR2 FQNNGV. V shed 4 bases, J shed 8 bases, and the junction held 7 bases outside the gene matches. CDR3 nucleotide sequence: TGTGCCAGCAGCTACGGGACAGGGGGTCAATATTCACCCCTCCACTTT. Translated, it gives CASSYGTGGQYSPLHF.

This clone was counted once. The rearrangement uses TRBV6-5 and TRBJ2-1; D is undetermined. Trimming cost V 2 bases and J 0 bases, with 8 bases left between them. Germline CDR1 and CDR2: MNHEY and SVGAGI. CDR3 length equals 15 residues. The DNA for the CDR3 is TGTGCCAGCAGTTACGATGAGAGCTCCTACAATGAGCAGTTCTTC. Amino acids: CASSYDESSYNEQFF.

By share, this clone ranks as medium-sized (0.01 to 0.1%). This chain connects TRBV2 to TRBJ2-7; weak D call: TRBD2 (6 bases). The CDR3 totals 14 residues. The V end was cut by 7 bases, the J end by 5 bases, with 18 bases between. The germline CDR1 and CDR2 sequences are SNHLY and FYNNEI. CDR3 sequence: CASKDRGSVDEQYF. The CDR3 region has the DNA TGTGCCAGCAAAGATCGGGGGTCGGTGGACGAGCAGTACTTC.